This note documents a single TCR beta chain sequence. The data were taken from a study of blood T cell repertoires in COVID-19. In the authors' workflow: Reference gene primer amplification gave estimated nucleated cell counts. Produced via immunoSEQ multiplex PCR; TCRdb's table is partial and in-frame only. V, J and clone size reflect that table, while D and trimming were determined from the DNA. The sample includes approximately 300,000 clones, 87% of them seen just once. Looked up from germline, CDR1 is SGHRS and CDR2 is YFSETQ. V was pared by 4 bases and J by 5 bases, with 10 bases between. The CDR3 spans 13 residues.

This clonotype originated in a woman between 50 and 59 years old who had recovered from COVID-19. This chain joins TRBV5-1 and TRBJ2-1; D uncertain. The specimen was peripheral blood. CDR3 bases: TGCGCCAGCAGCAGTACCCCTAACAATGAGCAGTTCTTC. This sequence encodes CASSSTPNNEQFF.